This T cell receptor beta chain is from a study of blood T cell repertoires in COVID-19 (TCRdb year 2020). As for the study more broadly: The collaborator samples originated in the United States, Italy and Spain and spanned the acute and convalescent phases of COVID-19. The samples were drawn from the first 160 participants of the ongoing ImmuneRACE study and from 950 to 1,500 subjects provided by 6 global collaborators. The material from the prospective study consisted of cDNA or gDNA derived from T cells, B-cell-depleted T cells, or PBMCs. Deeply sampled blood TCRbeta repertoires from subjects exposed to, actively infected with, or recovered from COVID-19 were included in the dataset. The repertoires were released in a freely available public database intended as a resource for research on the immune response to SARS-CoV-2. Sample metadata almost always included a de-identified subject ID, COVID-19 status, age in years and sex. Where available, HLA class I and class II types were taken from metadata supplied by the sample provider and were not determined by assay-based typing.

TCRbeta CDR3 regions were amplified from genomic DNA by means of the immunoSEQ Assay, a bias-controlled multiplex PCR. In the authors' own workflow: The number of nucleated cells in each sample was estimated from the amplification of reference gene primers within the assay. To quantify the absolute abundance of each unique TCRbeta CDR3 rearrangement, sequence reads were collapsed and filtered. For each sample, productive Simpson clonality was calculated as the square root of Simpson's diversity index over productive rearrangements. TCRdb re-hosts the immuneACCESS table, in-frame sequences only. Its copies lack some clones; in the studies checked, an unresolved V gene accounts for under half of them, and the cause for the rest is not known. V and J calls and clone size are copied from that table; D and trimming were computed from the DNA. This sample has about 95,000 clones in its table, and more than 70% of those were observed once. About 18% of the sample lies in the top ten.

Trimming costs V 1 base and J 3 bases, and their ends lie 13 bases apart. CDR1 and CDR2, looked up from the germline V gene, are MGHRA and YSYEKL. Inclusive of the bounding cysteine and phenylalanine, the CDR3 is 15 residues long. This entry keeps only the CDR3 DNA: 45 bases, framed from base 1. Turning to this clone: Its antigen target is currently unknown. Base qualities were left out, and no much larger clone turns up one base away.

Whole blood was collected in K2EDTA tubes by collaborating institutions according to the institutions' own protocols. For TCRbeta analysis, collaborators shipped samples in one of three forms: frozen whole blood, isolated PBMCs, or DNA extracted from either of those sample types. The paper's findings and limits, for the study overall: Clinical and demographic metadata were provided uncurated, with the amount varying by source and participant.

This receptor was obtained from a human donor in a cohort sampled during active COVID-19. The sample comprised peripheral blood. This chain joins TRBV4-1 to TRBJ2-7; TRBD1 could be the D gene, as 6 bases match. CDR3 region: CASSQVRRGSYEQYF. The DNA sequence is given as TGCGCCAGCAGCCAAGTTCGTAGGGGGAGCTACGAGCAGTACTTC.